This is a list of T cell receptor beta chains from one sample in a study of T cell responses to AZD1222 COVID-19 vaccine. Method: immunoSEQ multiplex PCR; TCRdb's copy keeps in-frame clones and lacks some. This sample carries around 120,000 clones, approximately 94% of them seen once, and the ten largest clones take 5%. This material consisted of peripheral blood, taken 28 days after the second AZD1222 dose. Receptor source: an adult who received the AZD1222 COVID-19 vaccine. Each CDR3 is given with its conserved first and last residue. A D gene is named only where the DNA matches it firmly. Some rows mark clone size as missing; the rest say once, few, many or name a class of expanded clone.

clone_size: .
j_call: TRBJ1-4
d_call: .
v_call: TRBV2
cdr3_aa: CASKGSANEKLFF
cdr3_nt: TGTGCCAGCAAAGGTTCGGCTAATGAAAAACTGTTTTTT

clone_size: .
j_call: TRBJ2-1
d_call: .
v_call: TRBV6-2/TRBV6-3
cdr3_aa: CASSYGFSSYNEQFF
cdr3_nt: TGTGCCAGCAGTTACGGGTTTAGCTCCTACAATGAGCAGTTCTTC

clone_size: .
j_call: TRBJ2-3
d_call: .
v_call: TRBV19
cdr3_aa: CASTNPLFCTDTQYF
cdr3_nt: TGTGCCAGTACTAACCCTTTATTTTGCACAGATACGCAGTATTTT

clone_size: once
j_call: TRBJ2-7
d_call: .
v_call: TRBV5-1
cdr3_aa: CASSLDGGRDEQYF
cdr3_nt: TGCGCCAGCAGCTTGGATGGGGGGCGGGACGAGCAGTACTTC

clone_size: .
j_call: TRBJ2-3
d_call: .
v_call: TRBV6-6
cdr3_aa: CASKQGTDTQYF
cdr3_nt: TGTGCCAGCAAGCAGGGCACAGATACGCAGTATTTT

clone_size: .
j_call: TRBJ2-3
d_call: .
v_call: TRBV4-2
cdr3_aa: CASSHAGSPSTDTQYF
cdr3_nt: TGTGCCAGCAGCCATGCCGGGAGTCCTAGCACAGATACGCAGTATTTT

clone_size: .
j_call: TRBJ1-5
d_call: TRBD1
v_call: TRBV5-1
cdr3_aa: CASSLGQEGQPQHF
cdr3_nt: TGCGCCAGCAGCCTGGGACAGGAGGGTCAGCCCCAGCATTTT

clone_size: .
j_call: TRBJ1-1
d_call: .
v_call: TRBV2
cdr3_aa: CASSVGRDTEAFF
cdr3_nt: TGTGCCAGCAGTGTCGGCAGGGACACTGAAGCTTTCTTT

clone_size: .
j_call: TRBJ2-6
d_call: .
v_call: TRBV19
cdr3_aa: CASSGNRNSGANVLTF
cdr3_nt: TGTGCCAGTTCAGGGAACCGAAATTCTGGGGCCAACGTCCTGACTTTC

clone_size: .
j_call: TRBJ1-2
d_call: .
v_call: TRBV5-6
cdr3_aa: CASSLGRFPPGYGYTF
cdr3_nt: TGTGCCAGCAGCTTGGGGAGGTTTCCGCCCGGCTATGGCTACACCTTC

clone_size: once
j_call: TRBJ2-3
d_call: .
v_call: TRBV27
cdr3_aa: CASSLTAQDTQYF
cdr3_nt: TGTGCCAGCAGTTTAACAGCTCAAGATACGCAGTATTTT

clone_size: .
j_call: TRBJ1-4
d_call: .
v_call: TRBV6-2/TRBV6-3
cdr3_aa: CASSYSRWSEKLFF
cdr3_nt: TGTGCCAGCAGTTACTCCAGGTGGAGTGAAAAACTGTTTTTT

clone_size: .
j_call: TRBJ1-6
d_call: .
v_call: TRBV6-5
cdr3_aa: CASILYSYNSPLHF
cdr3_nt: TGTGCCAGCATTTTATACTCCTATAATTCACCCCTCCACTTT

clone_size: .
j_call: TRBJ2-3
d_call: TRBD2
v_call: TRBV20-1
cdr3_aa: CSASGGRATDTQYF
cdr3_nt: TGCAGTGCTAGTGGTGGGAGGGCCACAGATACGCAGTATTTT

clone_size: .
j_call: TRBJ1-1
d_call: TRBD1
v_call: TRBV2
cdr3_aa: CASSEDDRASAFF
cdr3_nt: TGTGCCAGCAGTGAAGATGACAGGGCGTCGGCTTTCTTT

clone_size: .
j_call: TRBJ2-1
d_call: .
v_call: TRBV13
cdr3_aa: CATSSGNDEQFF
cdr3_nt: TGTGCCACCTCATCCGGGAACGATGAGCAGTTCTTC

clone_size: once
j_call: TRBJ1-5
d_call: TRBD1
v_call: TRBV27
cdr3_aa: CASSSRQGSQPQHF
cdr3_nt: TGTGCCAGCAGTTCGCGACAGGGAAGTCAGCCCCAGCATTTT